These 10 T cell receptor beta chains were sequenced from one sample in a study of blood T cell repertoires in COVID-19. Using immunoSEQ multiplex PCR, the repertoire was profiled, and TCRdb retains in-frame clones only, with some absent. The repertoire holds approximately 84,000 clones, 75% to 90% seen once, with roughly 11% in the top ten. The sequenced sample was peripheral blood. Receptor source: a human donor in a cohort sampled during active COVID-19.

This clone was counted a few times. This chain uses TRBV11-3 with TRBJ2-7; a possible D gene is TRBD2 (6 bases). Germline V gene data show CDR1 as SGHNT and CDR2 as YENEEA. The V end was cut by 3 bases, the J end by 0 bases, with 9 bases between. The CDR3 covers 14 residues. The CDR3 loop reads CASSFTGSSYEQYF. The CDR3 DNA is TGTGCCAGCAGCTTTACCGGGAGCTCCTACGAGCAGTACTTC. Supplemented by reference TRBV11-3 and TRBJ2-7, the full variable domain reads EAGVVQSPRYKIIEKKQPVAFWCNPISGHNTLYWYLQNLGQGPELLIRYENEEAVDDSQLPKDRFSAERLKGVDSTLKIQPAELGDSAVYLCASSFTGSSYEQYFGPGTRLTVT.

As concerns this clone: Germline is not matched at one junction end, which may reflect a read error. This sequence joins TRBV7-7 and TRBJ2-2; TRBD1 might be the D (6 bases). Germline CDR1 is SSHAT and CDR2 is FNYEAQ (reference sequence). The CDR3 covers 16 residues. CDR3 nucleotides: TGTGCTAGCAGCCCAGAGAGGACAGCGATCACCGGGGAGCTGTTTTTT. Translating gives CASSPERTAITGELFF.

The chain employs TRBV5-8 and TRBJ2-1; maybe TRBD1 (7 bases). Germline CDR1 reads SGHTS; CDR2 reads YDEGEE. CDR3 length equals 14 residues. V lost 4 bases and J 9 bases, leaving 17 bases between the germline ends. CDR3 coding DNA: TGTGCCAGCAGCCGTTTGATTCAGGGGGGTGAGCAGTTCTTC. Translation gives CASSRLIQGGEQFF.

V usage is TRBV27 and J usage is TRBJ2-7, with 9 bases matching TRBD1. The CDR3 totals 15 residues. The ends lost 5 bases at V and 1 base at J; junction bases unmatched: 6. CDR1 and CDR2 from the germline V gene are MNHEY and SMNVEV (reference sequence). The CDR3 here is CASSRGTGKSYEQYF. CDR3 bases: TGTGCCAGCAGTCGTGGGACAGGGAAGTCCTACGAGCAGTACTTC.

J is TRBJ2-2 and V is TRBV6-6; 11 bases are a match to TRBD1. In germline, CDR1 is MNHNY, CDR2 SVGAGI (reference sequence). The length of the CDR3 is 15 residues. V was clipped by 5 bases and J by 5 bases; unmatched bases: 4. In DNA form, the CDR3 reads TGTGCCAGCAGTCCACGGGACAGGGGGACCGGGGAGCTGTTTTTT. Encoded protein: CASSPRDRGTGELFF.

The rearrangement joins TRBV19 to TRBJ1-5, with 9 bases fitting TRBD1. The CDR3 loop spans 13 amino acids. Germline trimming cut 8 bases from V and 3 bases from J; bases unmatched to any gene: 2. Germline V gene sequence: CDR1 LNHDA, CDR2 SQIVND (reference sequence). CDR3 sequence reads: CASGDRANQPQHF. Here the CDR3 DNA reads TGTGCCAGTGGGGACAGGGCCAATCAGCCCCAGCATTTT.

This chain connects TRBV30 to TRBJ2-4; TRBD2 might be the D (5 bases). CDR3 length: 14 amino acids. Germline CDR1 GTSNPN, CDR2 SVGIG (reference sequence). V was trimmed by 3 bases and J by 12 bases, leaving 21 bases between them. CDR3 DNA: TGTGCCTGGAGAGCCGCGGGCTCTCGAGGTGGTCAGTACTTC. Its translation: CAWRAAGSRGGQYF. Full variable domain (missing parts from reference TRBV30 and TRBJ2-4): SQTIHQWPATLVQPVGSPLSLECTVEGTSNPNLYWYRQAAGRGLQLLFYSVGIGQISSEVPQNLSASRPQDRQFILSSKKLLLSDSGFYLCAWRAAGSRGGQYFGAGTRLSVL.

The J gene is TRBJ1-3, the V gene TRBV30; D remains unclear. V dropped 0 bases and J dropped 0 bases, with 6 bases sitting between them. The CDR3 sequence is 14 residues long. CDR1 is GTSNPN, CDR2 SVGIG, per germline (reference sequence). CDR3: CAWSVRSSGNTIYF. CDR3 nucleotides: TGTGCCTGGAGTGTGCGGAGCTCTGGAAACACCATATATTTT.

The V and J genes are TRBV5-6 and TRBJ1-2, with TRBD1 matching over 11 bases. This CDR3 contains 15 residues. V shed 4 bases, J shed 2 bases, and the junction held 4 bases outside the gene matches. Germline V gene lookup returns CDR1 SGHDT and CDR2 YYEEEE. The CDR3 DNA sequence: TGTGCCAGCAGCCTCGGGACAGGGGGGAACTATGGCTACACCTTC. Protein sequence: CASSLGTGGNYGYTF.

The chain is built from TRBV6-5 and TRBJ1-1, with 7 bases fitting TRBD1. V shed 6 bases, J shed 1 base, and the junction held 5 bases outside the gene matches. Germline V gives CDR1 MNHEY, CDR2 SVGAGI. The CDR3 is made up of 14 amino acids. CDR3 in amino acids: CASRVDRENTEAFF. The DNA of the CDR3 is TGTGCCAGCAGGGTTGACAGGGAGAACACTGAAGCTTTCTTT.